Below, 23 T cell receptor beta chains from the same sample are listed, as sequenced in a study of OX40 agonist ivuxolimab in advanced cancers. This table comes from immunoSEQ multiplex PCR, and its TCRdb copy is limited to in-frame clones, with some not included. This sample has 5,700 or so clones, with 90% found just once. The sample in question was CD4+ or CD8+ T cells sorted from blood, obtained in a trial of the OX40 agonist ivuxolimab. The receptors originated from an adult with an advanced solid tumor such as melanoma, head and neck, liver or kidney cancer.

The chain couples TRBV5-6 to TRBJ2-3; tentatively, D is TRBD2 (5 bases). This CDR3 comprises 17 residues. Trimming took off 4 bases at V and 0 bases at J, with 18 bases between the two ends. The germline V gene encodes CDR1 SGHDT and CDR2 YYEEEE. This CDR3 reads CASSPWTAPPSTDTQYF. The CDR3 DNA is TGTGCCAGCAGCCCGTGGACTGCCCCACCTAGCACAGATACGCAGTATTTT.

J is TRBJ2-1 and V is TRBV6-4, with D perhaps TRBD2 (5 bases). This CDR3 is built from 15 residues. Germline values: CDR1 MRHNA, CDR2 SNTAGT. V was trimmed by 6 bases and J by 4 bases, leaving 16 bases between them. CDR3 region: CASSRTRTDYNEQFF. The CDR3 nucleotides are TGTGCCAGCAGCCGAACTAGGACGGATTACAATGAGCAGTTCTTC.

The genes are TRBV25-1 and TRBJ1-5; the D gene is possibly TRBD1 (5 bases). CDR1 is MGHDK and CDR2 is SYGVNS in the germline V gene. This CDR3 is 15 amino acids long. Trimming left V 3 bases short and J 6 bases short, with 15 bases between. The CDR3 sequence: CASSDPRDPSQPQHF. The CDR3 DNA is TGTGCCAGCAGTGACCCCAGGGATCCCAGTCAGCCCCAGCATTTT. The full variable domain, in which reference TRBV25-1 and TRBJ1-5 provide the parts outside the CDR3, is EADIYQTPRYLVIGTGKKITLECSQTMGHDKMYWYQQDPGMELHLIHYSYGVNSTEKGDLSSESTVSRIRTEHFPLTLESARPSHTSQYLCASSDPRDPSQPQHFGDGTRLSIL.

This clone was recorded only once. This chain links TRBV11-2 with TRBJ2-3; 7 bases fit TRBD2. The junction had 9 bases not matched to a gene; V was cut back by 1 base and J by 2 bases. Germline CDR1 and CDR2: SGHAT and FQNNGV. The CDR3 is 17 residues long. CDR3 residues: CASSLGKAGRFTDTQYF. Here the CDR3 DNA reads TGTGCCAGCAGCTTAGGTAAAGCGGGACGGTTCACAGATACGCAGTATTTT.

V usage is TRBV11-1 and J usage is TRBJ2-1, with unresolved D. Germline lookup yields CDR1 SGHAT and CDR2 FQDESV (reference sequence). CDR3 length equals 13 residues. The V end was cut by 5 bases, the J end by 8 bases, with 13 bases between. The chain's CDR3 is CASSPPDLYEQFF. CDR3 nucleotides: TGTGCCAGCAGCCCACCCGACTTGTATGAGCAGTTCTTC. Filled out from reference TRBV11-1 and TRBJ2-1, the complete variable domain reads EAEVAQSPRYKITEKSQAVAFWCDPISGHATLYWYRQILGQGPELLVQFQDESVVDDSQLPKDRFSAERLKGVDSTLKIQPAELGDSAMYLCASSPPDLYEQFFGPGTRLTVL.

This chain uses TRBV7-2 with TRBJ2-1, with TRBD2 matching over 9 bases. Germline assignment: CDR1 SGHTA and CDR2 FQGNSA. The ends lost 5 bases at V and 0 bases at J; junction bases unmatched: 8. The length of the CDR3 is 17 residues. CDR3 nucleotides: TGTGCCAGCAGCCCGCTCGCTAGCGGGAACTCCTACAATGAGCAGTTCTTC. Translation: CASSPLASGNSYNEQFF. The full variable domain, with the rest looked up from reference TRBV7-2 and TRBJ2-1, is GAGVSQSPSNKVTEKGKDVELRCDPISGHTALYWYRQSLGQGLEFLIYFQGNSAPDKSGLPSDRFSAERTGGSVSTLTIQRTQQEDSAVYLCASSPLASGNSYNEQFFGPGTRLTVL.

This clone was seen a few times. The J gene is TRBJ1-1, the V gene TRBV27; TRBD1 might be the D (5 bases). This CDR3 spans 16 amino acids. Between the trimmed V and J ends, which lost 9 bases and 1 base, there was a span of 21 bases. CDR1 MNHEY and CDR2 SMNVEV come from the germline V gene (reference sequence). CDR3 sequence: CARTNLITTGNTEAFF. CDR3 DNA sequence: TGTGCCAGAACCAATTTAATCACTACAGGGAACACTGAAGCTTTCTTT.

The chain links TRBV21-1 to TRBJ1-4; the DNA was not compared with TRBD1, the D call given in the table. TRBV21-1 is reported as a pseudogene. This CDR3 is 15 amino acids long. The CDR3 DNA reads TGTGCCAGCAGCCCCCGGACAGGGCTTCTTGAAAAACTGTTTTTT. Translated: CASSPRTGLLEKLFF.

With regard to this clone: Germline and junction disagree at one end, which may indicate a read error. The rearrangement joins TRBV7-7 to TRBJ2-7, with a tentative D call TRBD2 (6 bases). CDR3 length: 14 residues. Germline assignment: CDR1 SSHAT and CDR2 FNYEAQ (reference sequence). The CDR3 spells CASSLAVGAYEQYF. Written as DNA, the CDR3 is TGTGCTAGCAGCTTAGCGGTGGGAGCCTACGAGCAGTACTTC.

This CDR3 is CASSFGRDLLDTQYF. The CDR3 region has the DNA TGTGCCAGCAGCTTCGGGCGGGACCTGTTGGATACGCAGTATTTT. The chain joins TRBV5-6 to TRBJ2-3, with D tentatively TRBD2 (6 bases). The CDR3 has 15 amino acids. From germline, CDR1 is SGHDT and CDR2 YYEEEE. V was pared by 2 bases and J by 6 bases, with 16 bases between.

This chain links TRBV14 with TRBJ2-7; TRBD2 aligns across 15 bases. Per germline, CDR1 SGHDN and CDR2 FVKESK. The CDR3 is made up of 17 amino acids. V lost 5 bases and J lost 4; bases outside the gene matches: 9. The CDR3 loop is CASSNLGLAGGKYEQYF. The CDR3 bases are TGTGCCAGCAGCAACTTGGGACTAGCGGGAGGCAAGTACGAGCAGTACTTC.

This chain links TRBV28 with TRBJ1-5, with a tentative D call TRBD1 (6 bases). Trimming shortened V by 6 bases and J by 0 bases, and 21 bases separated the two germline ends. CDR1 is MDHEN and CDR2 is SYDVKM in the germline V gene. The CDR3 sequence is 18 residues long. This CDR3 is CASRLGTGQTPSNQPQHF. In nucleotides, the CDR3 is TGTGCCAGCAGGCTGGGAACCGGACAGACCCCTAGCAATCAGCCCCAGCATTTT.

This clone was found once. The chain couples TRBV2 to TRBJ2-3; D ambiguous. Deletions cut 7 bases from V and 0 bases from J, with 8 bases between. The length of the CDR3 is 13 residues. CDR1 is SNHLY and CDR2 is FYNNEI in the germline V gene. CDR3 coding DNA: TGTGCCAGCAATCGAATGAGCACAGATACGCAGTATTTT. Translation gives CASNRMSTDTQYF.

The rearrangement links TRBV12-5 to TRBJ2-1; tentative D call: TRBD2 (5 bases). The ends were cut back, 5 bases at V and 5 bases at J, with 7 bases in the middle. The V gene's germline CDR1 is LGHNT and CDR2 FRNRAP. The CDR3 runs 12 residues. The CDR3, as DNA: TGTGCTAGTGGTGACGGGGACAATGAGCAGTTCTTC. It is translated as CASGDGDNEQFF.

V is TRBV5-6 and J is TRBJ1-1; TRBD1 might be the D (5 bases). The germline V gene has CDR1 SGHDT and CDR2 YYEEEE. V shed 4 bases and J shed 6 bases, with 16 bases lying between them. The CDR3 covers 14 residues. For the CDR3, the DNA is TGTGCCAGCAGCAGGAGTTGGGGGTCCCCTGAAGCTTTCTTT. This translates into CASSRSWGSPEAFF. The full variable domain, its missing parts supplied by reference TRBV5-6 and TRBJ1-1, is DAGVTQSPTHLIKTRGQQVTLRCSPKSGHDTVSWYQQALGQGPQFIFQYYEEEERQRGNFPDRFSGHQFPNYSSELNVNALLLGDSALYLCASSRSWGSPEAFFGQGTRLTVV.

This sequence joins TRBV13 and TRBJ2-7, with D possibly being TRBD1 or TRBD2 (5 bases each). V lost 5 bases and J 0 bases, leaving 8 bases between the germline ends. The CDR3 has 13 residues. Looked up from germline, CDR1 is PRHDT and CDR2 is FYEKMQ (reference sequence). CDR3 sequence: CASSLGASYEQYF. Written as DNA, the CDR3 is TGTGCCAGCAGCCTCGGGGCCTCCTACGAGCAGTACTTC.

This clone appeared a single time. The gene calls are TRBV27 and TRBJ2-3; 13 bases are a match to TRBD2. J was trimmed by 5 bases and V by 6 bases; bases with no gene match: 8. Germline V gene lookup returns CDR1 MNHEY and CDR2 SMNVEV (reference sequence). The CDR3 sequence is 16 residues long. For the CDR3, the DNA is TGTGCCAGCAGATCACCGGGACTAGCGGGACTAGATACGCAGTATTTT. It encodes CASRSPGLAGLDTQYF.

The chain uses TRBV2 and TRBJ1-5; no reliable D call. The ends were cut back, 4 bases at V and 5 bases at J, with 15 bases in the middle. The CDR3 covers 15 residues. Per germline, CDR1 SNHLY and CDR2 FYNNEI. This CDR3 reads CASSGGNPGDQPQHF. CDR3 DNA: TGTGCCAGCAGTGGAGGCAACCCCGGAGATCAGCCCCAGCATTTT.

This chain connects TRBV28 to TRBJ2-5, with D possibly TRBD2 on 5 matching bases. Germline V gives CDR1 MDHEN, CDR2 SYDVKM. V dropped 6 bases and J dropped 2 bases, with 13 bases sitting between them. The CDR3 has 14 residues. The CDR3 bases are TGTGCCAGCAGAGCGTTTCTAGCACAAGAGACCCAGTACTTC. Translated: CASRAFLAQETQYF.

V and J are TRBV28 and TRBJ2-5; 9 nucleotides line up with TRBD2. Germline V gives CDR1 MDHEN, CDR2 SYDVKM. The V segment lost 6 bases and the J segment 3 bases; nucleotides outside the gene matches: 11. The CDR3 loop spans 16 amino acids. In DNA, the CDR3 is TGTGCCAGCAGCCTCGCGGGAGGGCCCGGAGAAGAGACCCAGTACTTC. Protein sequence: CASSLAGGPGEETQYF.

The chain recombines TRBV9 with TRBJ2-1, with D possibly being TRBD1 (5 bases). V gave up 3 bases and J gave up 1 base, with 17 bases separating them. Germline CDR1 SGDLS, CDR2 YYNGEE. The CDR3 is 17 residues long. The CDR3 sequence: CASSASLGVVSYNEQFF. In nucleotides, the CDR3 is TGTGCCAGCAGCGCTTCCCTAGGGGTGGTGTCCTACAATGAGCAGTTCTTC. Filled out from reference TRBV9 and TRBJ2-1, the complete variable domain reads DSGVTQTPKHLITATGQRVTLRCSPRSGDLSVYWYQQSLDQGLQFLIQYYNGEERAKGNILERFSAQQFPDLHSELNLSSLELGDSALYFCASSASLGVVSYNEQFFGPGTRLTVL.

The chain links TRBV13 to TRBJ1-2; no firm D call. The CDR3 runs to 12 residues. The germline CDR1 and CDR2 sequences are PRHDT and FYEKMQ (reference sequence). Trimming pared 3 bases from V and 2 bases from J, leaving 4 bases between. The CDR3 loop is CASSFQNYGYTF. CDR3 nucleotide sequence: TGTGCCAGCAGCTTCCAGAACTATGGCTACACCTTC. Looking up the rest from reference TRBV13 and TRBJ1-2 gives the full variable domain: AAGVIQSPRHLIKEKRETATLKCYPIPRHDTVYWYQQGPGQDPQFLISFYEKMQSDKGSIPDRFSAQQFSDYHSELNMSSLELGDSALYFCASSFQNYGYTFGSGTRLTVV.

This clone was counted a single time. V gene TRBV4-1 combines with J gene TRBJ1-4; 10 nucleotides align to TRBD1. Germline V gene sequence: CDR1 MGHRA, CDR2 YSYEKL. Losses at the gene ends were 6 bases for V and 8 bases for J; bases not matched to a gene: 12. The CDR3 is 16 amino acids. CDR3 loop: CASRPGQGSAVEKLFF. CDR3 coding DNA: TGCGCCAGCAGACCGGGACAGGGGTCCGCGGTGGAAAAACTGTTTTTT.